The 2 T cell receptor beta chains reported below all come from one sample, sequenced in a study of CD8+ T cells in alopecia areata. Extraction and reverse transcription of RNA yielded cDNA as the sequencing template. Produced via immunoSEQ multiplex PCR; TCRdb's table is partial and in-frame only. The top ten hold around 8.5% of the sample, which has 95,000 to 110,000 clones, less than 70% seen once. Sequencing used CD4+ T cells sorted from blood. The receptors originated from a human donor in good health.

The CDR3 sequence: CSVSSLGQETQYF. DNA for the CDR3: TGCAGCGTTTCCAGTTTGGGACAAGAGACCCAGTACTTC. The chain couples TRBV29-1 to TRBJ2-5, with no clear D. Germline CDR1 SQVTM, CDR2 ANQGSEA. The V end was cut by 5 bases, the J end by 2 bases, with 12 bases between. The CDR3 is made up of 13 amino acids.

The rearrangement uses TRBV29-1 and TRBJ2-2, with D hard to call. The CDR3 length is 16 residues. The germline CDR1 and CDR2 sequences are SQVTM and ANQGSEA. Trimming shortened V by 4 bases and J by 6 bases, and 21 bases separated the two germline ends. CDR3 sequence: CSVAGLGISKAGELFF. In DNA, the CDR3 is TGCAGCGTTGCTGGGTTGGGCATCTCGAAGGCCGGGGAGCTGTTTTTT.